Reported below is one T cell receptor (beta chain). Its specificity is unknown. Expansion with viral peptide pools was applied to antigen-specific CD4+ T cells by the ViraFEST assay prior to sequencing. The culture ran for about 11 days, and then CD4+ T cells were isolated. Vaccinated participants had no history of SARS-CoV-2 infection and tested negative for nucleocapsid antibodies. Both day 3 and day 7 saw half the medium replaced with IL-2 medium. Data came from immunoSEQ multiplex PCR; TCRdb stores just in-frame clones and leaves some out. The table has roughly 41,000 clones, more than 60% seen once. The data stem from a study of vaccination effects on CD4 cells after COVID-19. For the study at large: Participants were given two doses of BNT162b2 or mRNA-1273 vaccine. Whole-study findings and limits: In healthy vaccinees, only 1 of 255 vaccine-induced clones cross-reacted with common cold coronaviruses.

CDR1 is MNHNS, CDR2 SASEGT, per germline. The CDR3 loop spans 18 amino acids. Trimming pared 0 bases from V and 4 bases from J, leaving 21 bases between. Sample: CD4+ T cells from PBMCs cultured with HCoV-OC43 spike peptides, taken before COVID-19 vaccination. Sample subset: HCoV-OC43 spike overlapping peptide pool stimulation. This chain uses TRBV6-1 with TRBJ2-5, with a tentative D call TRBD1 (6 bases). This receptor was identified in a human donor who received a COVID-19 vaccine. The CDR3 reads CASSEAVSGAASGETQYF. DNA of the CDR3: TGTGCCAGCAGTGAAGCGGTATCAGGGGCCGCGTCGGGAGAGACCCAGTACTTC.